A selection of T cell receptor beta chains follows, all from one sample in a study of vaccination and CD4 T cells after COVID-19. The antigens these receptors bind are not known. MiXCR, applied by TCRdb to the PCR reads, yields one record per CDR3 protein. The sample shows around 16,000 distinct CDR3 sequences, roughly 45% of them seen only once. The sequenced sample was CD4+ T cells from blood, cultured in vitro. The receptor set was obtained from a human donor who had recovered from COVID-19. The conserved cysteine and the conserved F or W are not part of the CDR3 here.

v_gene: TRBV10-1
CDR3aa: ASSESSLLRGGELF

v_gene: TRBV20-1
CDR3aa: SVSPGQGAYEQY

v_gene: TRBV28
CDR3aa: ASRTRGNQPQH

v_gene: TRBV20-1
CDR3aa: SATPHGGIGELF

v_gene: TRBV7-9
CDR3aa: ASSVLGNTEAF

v_gene: TRBV2
CDR3aa: ASSDPDRTGELF

v_gene: TRBV20-1
CDR3aa: GARWGQFYDQPQH

v_gene: TRBV7-2
CDR3aa: ASSLGQPYNEQF

v_gene: TRBV6-2/TRBV6-3
CDR3aa: ASSYSRYWELGGGTEAF

v_gene: TRBV28
CDR3aa: ASSSRTGPNQETQY

v_gene: TRBV10-3
CDR3aa: AISESSFRLPRGEQY

v_gene: TRBV28
CDR3aa: ASTLRWDSGGYT

v_gene: TRBV12-3/TRBV12-4
CDR3aa: ASSQREDTEAF

v_gene: TRBV5-1
CDR3aa: ASSLGQGSPYEQY

v_gene: TRBV3-1
CDR3aa: ASIHSDLGETQY

v_gene: TRBV12-3/TRBV12-4
CDR3aa: ASSSRGQPQH

v_gene: TRBV19
CDR3aa: ASGTGGEGGYT

v_gene: TRBV2
CDR3aa: ASSETSGIGETQY

v_gene: TRBV10-3
CDR3aa: AISKEWANGQPQH